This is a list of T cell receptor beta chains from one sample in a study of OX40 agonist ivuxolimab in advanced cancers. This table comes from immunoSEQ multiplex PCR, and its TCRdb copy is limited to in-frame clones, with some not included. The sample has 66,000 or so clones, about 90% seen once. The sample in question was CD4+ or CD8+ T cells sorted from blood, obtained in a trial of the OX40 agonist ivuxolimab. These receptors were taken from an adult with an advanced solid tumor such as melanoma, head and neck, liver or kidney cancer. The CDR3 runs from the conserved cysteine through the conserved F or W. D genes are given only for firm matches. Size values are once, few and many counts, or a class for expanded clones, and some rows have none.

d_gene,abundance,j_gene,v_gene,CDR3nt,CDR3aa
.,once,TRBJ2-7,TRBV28,TGTGCCAGCAGTTTCGGGACTTTGGGATACGAGCAGTACTTC,CASSFGTLGYEQYF
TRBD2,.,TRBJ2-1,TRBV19,TGTGCCAGTAGGTCTAGCGGGGGAAGCTACAATGAGCAGTTCTTC,CASRSSGGSYNEQFF
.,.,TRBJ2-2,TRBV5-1,TGCGCCAGCACCAAAAGTGGGTCAGAGAACACCGGGGAGCTGTTTTTT,CASTKSGSENTGELFF
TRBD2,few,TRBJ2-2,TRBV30,TGTGCCTGGAGGTCGGGCGGGAGGGCTTACACCGGGGAGCTGTTTTTT,CAWRSGGRAYTGELFF
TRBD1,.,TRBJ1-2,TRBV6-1,TGTGCCAGCAGTCAAACAGGGGTGAGAGGCTACACCTTC,CASSQTGVRGYTF
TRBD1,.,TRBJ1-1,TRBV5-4,TGTGCCAGCAGAACGGACAGGGACACTGAAGCTTTCTTT,CASRTDRDTEAFF
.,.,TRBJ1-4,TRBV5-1,TGCGCCAGCAGCTCGATGACATCTACTAATGAAAAACTGTTTTTT,CASSSMTSTNEKLFF
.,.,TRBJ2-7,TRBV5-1,TGCGCCAGCAGCGGGGACTTGGACGAGCAGTACTTC,CASSGDLDEQYF
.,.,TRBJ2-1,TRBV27,TGTGCCAGCAGTTTCCAGCCGGACAGAAGAAATGAGCAGTTCTTC,CASSFQPDRRNEQFF
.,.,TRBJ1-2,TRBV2,TGTGCCAGCAGTGAAGATGACAACTATGGCTACACCTTC,CASSEDDNYGYTF
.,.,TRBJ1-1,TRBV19,TGTGCCAGTAGTAGGCCAGCCGCTTATGAAGCTTTCTTT,CASSRPAAYEAFF
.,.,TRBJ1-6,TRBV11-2,TGTGCCAGCAGCTTAGATCACGGGCAGGGCGCTTCACCCCTCCACTTT,CASSLDHGQGASPLHF
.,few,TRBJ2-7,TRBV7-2,TGTGCCAGCAGCTTAGAAATAGCTAGGGAACGGGAAAGGTACGAGCAGTACTTC,CASSLEIARERERYEQYF
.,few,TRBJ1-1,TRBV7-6,TGTGCCAGCAGCTCGGATGGTAACACTGAAGCTTTCTTT,CASSSDGNTEAFF
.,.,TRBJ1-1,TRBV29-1,TGCAGCGGCGCCCGACCCACAGGGCGAGGTACTGAAGCTTTCTTT,CSGARPTGRGTEAFF
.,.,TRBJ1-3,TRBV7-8,TGTGCCAGCAGCTTATTAGGGACCGGAGGAAACACCATATATTTT,CASSLLGTGGNTIYF
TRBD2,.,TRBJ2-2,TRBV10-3,TGTGCCATCTCGGGACTAGCGGGAGTCTCCGGGGAGCTGTTTTTT,CAISGLAGVSGELFF
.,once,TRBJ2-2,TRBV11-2,TGTGCCAGCAGCTTTCGAGGGTTCAACACCGGGGAGCTGTTTTTT,CASSFRGFNTGELFF
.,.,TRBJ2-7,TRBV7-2,TGTGCCAGCAGCCGTCCCCGCGGACAGAACTACGAGCAGTACTTC,CASSRPRGQNYEQYF
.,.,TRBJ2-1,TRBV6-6,TGTGCCAGCAGCCCCGGACATGGGACCTACAATGAGCAGTTCTTC,CASSPGHGTYNEQFF
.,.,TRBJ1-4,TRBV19,TGTGCCACCAGTAAGGGGTTGGTAGCAACTAATGAAAAACTGTTTTTT,CATSKGLVATNEKLFF
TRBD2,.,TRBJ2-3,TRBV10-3,TGTGCCACCATGACTAGCGGAATTAGCACAGATACGCAGTATTTC,CATMTSGISTDTQYF
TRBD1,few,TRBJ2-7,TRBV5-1,TGCGCCAGCAGCTTAACGACAGGGAGAGAGCAGTACTTC,CASSLTTGREQYF
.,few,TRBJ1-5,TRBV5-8,TGTGCCAGCAGCTTATCGACAAGGTATAGCAATCAGCCCCAGCATTTT,CASSLSTRYSNQPQHF
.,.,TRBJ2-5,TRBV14,TGTGCCAGCAGCCATTTGGGTAGGGCAAACCAAGAGACCCAGTACTTC,CASSHLGRANQETQYF
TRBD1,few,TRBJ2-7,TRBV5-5,TGTGCCAGCAGCTTGGTAGGGGGCGGTTACGAGCAGTACTTC,CASSLVGGGYEQYF
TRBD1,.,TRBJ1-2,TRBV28,TGTGCCAGCAGTCTAAAAGCCTCCCGGGACAGGGTTCAGGATGGCTACACCTTC,CASSLKASRDRVQDGYTF
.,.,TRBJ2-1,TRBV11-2,TGTGCCAGCAGCTCCCGAGGATCGGGCGCCTCCTACAATGAGCAGTTCTTC,CASSSRGSGASYNEQFF
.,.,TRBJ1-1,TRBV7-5,TGTGTCAGAAAGGATGATAGGAGCACTGAAGCTTTCTTT,CVRKDDRSTEAFF
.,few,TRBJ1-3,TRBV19,TGTGCCAGTATCGACTTACAGGTCCTCAACACCATATATTTT,CASIDLQVLNTIYF
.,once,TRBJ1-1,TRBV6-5,TGTGCCAGCAGTTATATGGGGGGATTAGCTTTCTTT,CASSYMGGLAFF
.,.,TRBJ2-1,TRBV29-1,TGCAGCGTTGTTATCGGTTGGGATGAGCAGTTCTTC,CSVVIGWDEQFF
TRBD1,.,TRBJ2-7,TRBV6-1,TGTGCCAGCAGTGAGTTGGGACAGGGTAACGAGCAGTACTTC,CASSELGQGNEQYF
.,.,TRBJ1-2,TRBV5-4,TGTGCCAGCAGCCCAGACTCGGCCTATGGCTACACCTTC,CASSPDSAYGYTF
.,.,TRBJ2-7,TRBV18,TGTGCCAGCTCACCAGAGAACTTCTACGAGCAGTACTTC,CASSPENFYEQYF
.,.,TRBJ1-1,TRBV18,TGTGCCAGCTCCCCACAGGGTATGAACACTGAAGCTTTCTTT,CASSPQGMNTEAFF
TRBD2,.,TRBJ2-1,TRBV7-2,TGTGCCAGCAGCCCCCAAGTTGGGCTAGCGGGGCTCAATGAGCAGTTCTTC,CASSPQVGLAGLNEQFF
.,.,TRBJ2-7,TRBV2,TGTGCCAGCAGCGCCTTTGACAAGCAGTACTTC,CASSAFDKQYF
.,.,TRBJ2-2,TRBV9,TGTGCCAGCAGCGTAGCTGAAGGGAGCACCGGGGAGCTGTTTTTT,CASSVAEGSTGELFF
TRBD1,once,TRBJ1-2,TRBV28,TGTGCCAGCAGATCGACAGGGGCCTATGGCTACACCTTC,CASRSTGAYGYTF